A selection of T cell receptor beta chains follows, all from one sample in a study of blood T cell repertoires in COVID-19. Method: immunoSEQ multiplex PCR; TCRdb's copy keeps in-frame clones and lacks some. The sample has tens of thousands of clones, about 90% seen once. The sample comprised peripheral blood. These receptors were taken from a woman in her sixties with active COVID-19. Both conserved end residues are trimmed from each CDR3.

V	CDR3
TRBV5-4	ATHRAGANVLT
TRBV27	ASSLGRGNQPQH
TRBV5-1	ASSLFGGGTYNEQF
TRBV30	AWSVWGFSGGGYT
TRBV6-2/TRBV6-3	ASSYRGQGGTQY
TRBV28	ASSFSPKGYGSRDSLPYEQY
TRBV4-1	ASSPGHGVLDEQF
TRBV7-3	ASSFGRASYNEQF
TRBV15	ATNGGGDMNIQY
TRBV28	ASSLAPSRGGGSTDTQY
TRBV19	ASSKSHRREMGTGELF